This T cell receptor (delta chain) derives from a study of gamma-delta chains in newborns, infants, children. This clone is medium-sized. Other DNA sequences in this specimen translate into the identical CDR3. TCRdb called clones from the reads again using CATT. Of more than 9,000 delta-chain clones listed, around 3% are singletons. The sequenced sample consisted of blood. The TCR originated in a child who was a newborn, infant or young child, either healthy, febrile or measles-vaccinated (not recorded which).

Here the CDR3 reads CACDTVGGTVKTAQLFF. The CDR3 DNA is TGTGCCTGTGACACTGTTGGGGGTACCGTTAAGACAGCACAACTCTTCTTT. The rearrangement links TRDV2 to TRDJ2; maybe TRDD3 (6 bases). The CDR3 has 17 residues. The germline V gene has CDR1 GEAIGNYY and CDR2 EKD. Trimming pared 1 base from V and 4 bases from J, leaving 18 bases between.